These 30 T cell receptor beta chains came from one sample sequenced in a study of cytomegalovirus exposure and HLA in healthy donors. The PCR ran on 60 Vbeta and 13 Jbeta primers. TCRdb keeps only in-frame clones here, not all; method: immunoSEQ multiplex PCR. The repertoire has roughly 190,000 clones, around 87% of them found once; the top ten carry around 1%. Sequenced material: PBMCs. These receptors all stem from a boy aged 2 to 9 in good health and CMV-seronegative.

The chain uses TRBV9 and TRBJ1-1; 7 bases fit TRBD1. Looked up from germline, CDR1 is SGDLS and CDR2 is YYNGEE. This CDR3 comprises 15 residues. V lost 0 bases to trimming and J lost 0 bases; unmatched junction nucleotides: 2. CDR3 sequence: CASSVGGQMNTEAFF. CDR3 bases: TGTGCCAGCAGCGTAGGGGGACAGATGAACACTGAAGCTTTCTTT.

The rearrangement joins TRBV6-5 to TRBJ1-5; 7 nucleotides line up with TRBD1. Germline CDR1 and CDR2: MNHEY and SVGAGI. The V gene end was trimmed by 6 bases and the J gene end by 7 bases; junction bases not matched to a gene: 6. CDR3 length: 13 residues. CDR3 residues: CASREGARQPQHF. For the CDR3, the DNA is TGTGCCAGCAGAGAGGGGGCGCGCCAGCCCCAGCATTTT.

This clone was observed a few times. This chain connects TRBV15 to TRBJ1-2; a weak D match, TRBD1 (5 bases). The CDR3 is 12 residues long. The ends were cut back, 5 bases at V and 8 bases at J, with 12 bases in the middle. Looked up from germline, CDR1 is LNHNV and CDR2 is YYDKDF (reference sequence). CDR3: CATSGGGYGYTF. CDR3 nucleotide sequence: TGTGCCACCAGCGGGGGAGGGTACGGCTACACCTTC.

The V and J genes are TRBV20-1 and TRBJ1-3; no firm D call. This CDR3 is 11 amino acids long. V was pared by 5 bases and J by 7 bases, with 9 bases between. Germline V gives CDR1 DFQATT, CDR2 SNEGSKA (reference sequence). CDR3 in DNA: TGCAGTGCTCTCGGTGAGAACACCATATATTTT. It translates to CSALGENTIYF.

This chain connects TRBV6-5 to TRBJ2-1, with 8 bases lining up with TRBD1. The CDR3 runs 15 residues. The ends lost 4 bases at V and 3 bases at J; junction bases unmatched: 5. Looked up from germline, CDR1 is MNHEY and CDR2 is SVGAGI. CDR3 residues: CASSFQGAGYNEQFF. CDR3 coding DNA: TGTGCCAGCAGTTTTCAGGGGGCGGGCTACAATGAGCAGTTCTTC.

The CDR3 protein is CASSLRGTKNIQYF. CDR3 bases: TGTGCCAGCAGCCTGCGCGGGACCAAAAACATTCAGTACTTC. J is TRBJ2-4 and V is TRBV13, with a weak D call TRBD2 (6 bases). Germline V lookup: CDR1 PRHDT, CDR2 FYEKMQ (reference sequence). The CDR3 runs to 14 residues. Trimming shortened V by 5 bases and J by 2 bases, and 10 bases separated the two germline ends.

This chain links TRBV11-2 with TRBJ2-7, with 9 bases identical to TRBD2. The V gene end was trimmed by 1 base and the J gene end by 0 bases; junction bases not matched to a gene: 4. The CDR3 length is 16 residues. Germline V gene lookup returns CDR1 SGHAT and CDR2 FQNNGV. This CDR3 reads CASSLGWRGGSYEQYF. The DNA for the CDR3 is TGTGCCAGCAGCTTAGGATGGCGGGGGGGCTCCTACGAGCAGTACTTC.

The chain couples TRBV6-1 to TRBJ2-1, with D perhaps TRBD2 (5 bases). CDR3 length: 15 amino acids. Germline V gene data show CDR1 as MNHNS and CDR2 as SASEGT. The V end lost 4 bases, the J end lost 8 bases, and 18 bases lay between the germline ends. In DNA, the CDR3 is TGTGCCAGCAGTGTAGGGCCGTCGTTCGGGGATGAGCAGTTCTTC. Its protein product is CASSVGPSFGDEQFF.

The chain has TRBV9 and TRBJ2-5; 9 positions match TRBD2. Germline V gene lookup returns CDR1 SGDLS and CDR2 YYNGEE. CDR3 length equals 15 residues. The trim removed 0 bases at V and 4 bases at J, leaving 4 bases unmatched. CDR3 DNA: TGTGCCAGCAGCGTAGCCTGGCGGGGGGGAGAGACCCAGTACTTC. It specifies CASSVAWRGGETQYF. The full variable domain, in which reference TRBV9 and TRBJ2-5 provide the parts outside the CDR3, is DSGVTQTPKHLITATGQRVTLRCSPRSGDLSVYWYQQSLDQGLQFLIQYYNGEERAKGNILERFSAQQFPDLHSELNLSSLELGDSALYFCASSVAWRGGETQYFGPGTRLLVL.

This clone was recorded once. This sequence joins TRBV30 and TRBJ1-6; no reliable D call. Trimming pared 4 bases from V and 6 bases from J, leaving 16 bases between. The CDR3 contains 15 residues. The germline CDR1 and CDR2 sequences are GTSNPN and SVGIG (reference sequence). This CDR3 is CAWTGSSSLNSPLHF. The CDR3 region has the DNA TGTGCCTGGACAGGTTCCTCTTCTCTTAATTCACCCCTCCACTTT.

This rearrangement joins TRBV27 to TRBJ2-5; 7 bases are a match to TRBD2. V was pared by 0 bases and J by 5 bases, with 9 bases of the junction left unmatched. CDR3 length: 16 residues. In germline, CDR1 is MNHEY, CDR2 SMNVEV (reference sequence). The CDR3 DNA reads TGTGCCAGCAGTTTATCTTTGGGAGCGGGGTTGGAGACCCAGTACTTC. This codes for CASSLSLGAGLETQYF.

The chain carries TRBV27 and TRBJ1-1, with D unresolved. Germline V lookup: CDR1 MNHEY, CDR2 SMNVEV (reference sequence). V shed 6 bases and J shed 2 bases, with 10 bases lying between them. CDR3 size: 13 residues. The CDR3 loop reads CASSAGLNTEAFF. CDR3 in DNA: TGTGCCAGCAGCGCGGGTCTAAACACTGAAGCTTTCTTT.

The V call is TRBV9, the J call TRBJ1-4; 7 nucleotides line up with TRBD1. V was clipped by 3 bases and J by 7 bases; unmatched bases: 6. The CDR3 loop spans 14 amino acids. CDR1 SGDLS and CDR2 YYNGEE come from the germline V gene. The CDR3 spells CASSDRGEGEKLFF. The CDR3 bases are TGTGCCAGCAGCGACAGGGGAGAGGGTGAAAAACTGTTTTTT. The full variable domain, completed using reference TRBV9 and TRBJ1-4, is DSGVTQTPKHLITATGQRVTLRCSPRSGDLSVYWYQQSLDQGLQFLIQYYNGEERAKGNILERFSAQQFPDLHSELNLSSLELGDSALYFCASSDRGEGEKLFFGSGTQLSVL.

The chain has TRBV28 and TRBJ2-6, with D perhaps matching TRBD1 (8 bases). Germline CDR1 reads MDHEN; CDR2 reads SYDVKM. The CDR3 sequence is 16 residues long. V lost 7 bases and J 4 bases, leaving 17 bases between the germline ends. The CDR3 DNA sequence: TGTGCCAGCAATCGGGAGGACAGGGCAGGGGCCAACGTCCTGACTTTC. Translation gives CASNREDRAGANVLTF.

The V gene is TRBV6-1, the J gene TRBJ1-1, with D perhaps matching TRBD1 (5 bases). V lost 7 bases to trimming and J lost 4 bases, with 13 bases between them. From germline, CDR1 is MNHNS and CDR2 SASEGT. This CDR3 is built from 13 residues. CDR3 region: CASNEGGGTEAFF. Here the CDR3 DNA reads TGTGCCAGCAACGAAGGCGGGGGCACTGAAGCTTTCTTT.

This chain links TRBV7-7 with TRBJ1-2; 9 nucleotides line up with TRBD1. Looked up from germline, CDR1 is SSHAT and CDR2 is FNYEAQ (reference sequence). The length of the CDR3 is 13 residues. The V gene end was trimmed by 3 bases and the J gene end by 7 bases; junction bases not matched to a gene: 3. The CDR3 loop is CASSFRTGAGYTF. As DNA, the CDR3 is TGTGCCAGCAGCTTCCGGACAGGGGCTGGCTACACCTTC.

This chain joins TRBV4-1 and TRBJ2-5; TRBD2 is a possible D gene (5 bases). Gene TRBJ2-7 matches the end of the DNA better, so the J call may be wrong. The V gene's germline CDR1 is MGHRA and CDR2 YSYEKL. This CDR3 comprises 17 residues. DNA for the CDR3: TGCGCCAGCAGCCAGGAGACTTTAGCGTTTAACTCCTACGAGCAGTACTTC. This codes for CASSQETLAFNSYEQYF.

This chain uses TRBV30 with TRBJ2-5; 10 bases fit TRBD2. TRBJ2-7 matches the DNA end more closely, so the J call is doubtful. Looked up from germline, CDR1 is GTSNPN and CDR2 is SVGIG (reference sequence). CDR3 length: 15 residues. The CDR3 DNA is TGTGCCTGGAGTGTAAAAGCGGGAGGGCCGGGCGAGCAGTACTTC. Protein: CAWSVKAGGPGEQYF.

This clone was found once. The chain couples TRBV2 to TRBJ1-1, with D uncertain. Germline CDR1 reads SNHLY; CDR2 reads FYNNEI. The CDR3 extends over 12 amino acids. Trimming shortened V by 8 bases and J by 1 base, and 8 bases separated the two germline ends. The DNA of the CDR3 is TGTGCCAGCGACGGGGAGAACACTGAAGCTTTCTTT. It codes for CASDGENTEAFF.

This sequence joins TRBV28 and TRBJ1-5; D is possibly TRBD1 (6 bases). V lost 4 bases and J 5 bases, leaving 24 bases between the germline ends. The CDR3 runs to 18 residues. CDR1 MDHEN and CDR2 SYDVKM come from the germline V gene. In nucleotides, the CDR3 is TGTGCCAGCAGTTCAATGCGGGGGAGGGGGGCCTTCCATCAGCCCCAGCATTTT. As protein: CASSSMRGRGAFHQPQHF.

This clone was seen just once. This sequence joins TRBV7-9 and TRBJ1-1, with TRBD1 as a possible D gene (6 bases). Trimming took off 2 bases at V and 2 bases at J, with 12 bases between the two ends. The CDR3 spans 15 residues. Germline V gives CDR1 SEHNR, CDR2 FQNEAQ (reference sequence). The CDR3 DNA reads TGTGCCAGCAGCTTACAGGGGACATACAACACTGAAGCTTTCTTT. This sequence encodes CASSLQGTYNTEAFF.

This rearrangement joins TRBV28 to TRBJ2-7, with TRBD1 matching 7 bases. There are 13 residues in the CDR3. Per germline, CDR1 MDHEN and CDR2 SYDVKM. V shed 1 base and J 6 bases; nucleotides not matched to a gene: 3. The CDR3 sequence: CASSLSGTAEQYF. CDR3 sequence (DNA): TGTGCCAGCAGTTTATCCGGGACAGCCGAGCAGTACTTC.

J is TRBJ2-3 and V is TRBV27, with a tentative D call TRBD2 (6 bases). V shed 4 bases and J shed 2 bases, with 10 bases lying between them. Germline V gene lookup returns CDR1 MNHEY and CDR2 SMNVEV (reference sequence). The CDR3 covers 14 residues. In nucleotides, the CDR3 is TGTGCCAGCAGTTCCCGGGAGTCCACAGATACGCAGTATTTT. As protein: CASSSRESTDTQYF.

This sequence joins TRBV15 and TRBJ1-2; D is uncertain. CDR3 size: 14 residues. Per germline, CDR1 LNHNV and CDR2 YYDKDF (reference sequence). Trimming shortened V by 3 bases and J by 7 bases, and 15 bases separated the two germline ends. This chain's CDR3 is CATSRVLGRSGYTF. CDR3 sequence (DNA): TGTGCCACCAGCAGGGTATTGGGTCGGAGTGGCTACACCTTC. Drawing the rest from reference TRBV15 and TRBJ1-2, the complete variable domain is DAMVIQNPRYQVTQFGKPVTLSCSQTLNHNVMYWYQQKSSQAPKLLFHYYDKDFNNEADTPDNFQSRRPNTSFCFLDIRSPGLGDTAMYLCATSRVLGRSGYTFGSGTRLTVV.

This clone was detected a few times. The chain recombines TRBV28 with TRBJ1-1, with TRBD1 as a possible D gene (6 bases). This CDR3 has 19 residues. The germline gives CDR1 MDHEN, CDR2 SYDVKM. Trimming cost V 3 bases and J 1 base, with 24 bases left between them. The CDR3 bases are TGTGCCAGCAGTTTCCCAACATCCCTAACAGGGACCCAGAACACTGAAGCTTTCTTT. It translates to CASSFPTSLTGTQNTEAFF.

The chain combines TRBV2 with TRBJ1-1; TRBD1 aligns across 7 bases. CDR3 size: 15 residues. V shed 2 bases, J shed 0 bases, and the junction held 3 bases outside the gene matches. CDR1 is SNHLY, CDR2 FYNNEI, per germline. The CDR3 bases are TGTGCCAGCAGTGAATTCGACAGGGTGAACACTGAAGCTTTCTTT. Its protein product is CASSEFDRVNTEAFF.

About this clone: No conserved phenylalanine or tryptophan is present at the end of the CDR3, so a read error is the likely explanation. No DNA is shown, since the ends of the CDR3 on it are uncertain; the CDR3 is the one TCRdb lists. V and J are TRBV6-6 and TRBJ1-1; the table's D call, TRBD1, has no DNA check behind it. The CDR3 is 11 residues long, ends included. Germline V gene sequence: CDR1 MNHNY, CDR2 SVGAGI (reference sequence). The CDR3 region is CASSWQGQLLI.

The chain links TRBV5-4 to TRBJ1-1, with D perhaps matching TRBD1 (6 bases). Per germline, CDR1 SGHNT and CDR2 YYREEE (reference sequence). The CDR3 is 15 residues long. V lost 4 bases to trimming and J lost 4 bases, with 17 bases between them. CDR3 bases: TGTGCCAGCAGCCCAATTGGGGGGGCAACCACTGAAGCTTTCTTT. Amino acids: CASSPIGGATTEAFF.

The V call is TRBV5-1, the J call TRBJ1-1; TRBD1 aligns across 9 bases. CDR1 is SGHRS, CDR2 YFSETQ, per germline. The CDR3 consists of 14 residues. V lost 0 bases, J lost 6 bases, and 3 bases stayed unmatched. CDR3 region: CASSLGQGGAEAFF. In DNA form, the CDR3 reads TGCGCCAGCAGCTTGGGACAGGGGGGAGCTGAAGCTTTCTTT.

The chain is built from TRBV28 and TRBJ2-7; D is perhaps TRBD2 (6 bases). This CDR3 comprises 15 residues. V was trimmed by 3 bases and J by 2 bases, leaving 14 bases between them. The V gene's germline CDR1 is MDHEN and CDR2 SYDVKM. This CDR3 reads CASSFVGGLTYEQYF. The DNA for the CDR3 is TGTGCCAGCAGTTTCGTGGGGGGTCTAACCTACGAGCAGTACTTC. Filled out from reference TRBV28 and TRBJ2-7, the complete variable domain reads DVKVTQSSRYLVKRTGEKVFLECVQDMDHENMFWYRQDPGLGLRLIYFSYDVKMKEKGDIPEGYSVSREKKERFSLILESASTNQTSMYLCASSFVGGLTYEQYFGPGTRLTVT.